This T cell receptor (beta chain) emerged from a study of graft-versus-host responses after intestinal transplantation. Germline V gene sequence: CDR1 SGHVS, CDR2 FQNEAQ. V trimming: 4 bases; J trimming: 6 bases; junction bases outside the gene matches: 8. This CDR3 comprises 15 residues. Study-wide results and caveats: Association was observed between peak circulating GvH clone levels and early post-transplant HvG declines.

Clones were read by immunoSEQ multiplex PCR, and TCRdb kept only the in-frame ones, dropping some. This sample has 96,000 or so clones, with approximately 90% found just once. Notes on this clone: Its antigen remains unknown.

This clonotype was obtained from a human donor who received an intestinal transplant. The V and J genes are TRBV7-8 and TRBJ2-1, with 8 nucleotides matching TRBD1. Sequenced here: unstimulated CD4+ T cells sorted from spleen or lymph node cells, sampled before intestinal transplant. The CDR3 loop is CASSSDGQGFNEQFF. In DNA form, the CDR3 reads TGTGCCAGCAGCTCGGATGGACAGGGTTTCAATGAGCAGTTCTTC. Drawing the rest from reference TRBV7-8 and TRBJ2-1, the complete variable domain is GAGVSQSPRYKVAKRGQDVALRCDPISGHVSLFWYQQALGQGPEFLTYFQNEAQLDKSGLPSDRFFAERPEGSVSTLKIQRTQQEDSAVYLCASSSDGQGFNEQFFGPGTRLTVL.